This T cell receptor (beta chain) was profiled in a study of T cell responses to AZD1222 COVID-19 vaccine. V was clipped by 4 bases and J by 2 bases; unmatched bases: 5. The CDR3 has 15 residues. In germline, CDR1 is ENHRY, CDR2 SYGVKD. Pooling covered second doses at about 4 or about 12 weeks. This clone was seen ten or more times. Its specificity is unknown. Study-level results: Donors were largely white British and mainly female; clonal diversity was possibly underestimated.

Clones were sequenced by immunoSEQ multiplex PCR, and TCRdb holds only the in-frame ones, with some missing. The sample lists roughly 170,000 clones, under 95% occurring once. V gene TRBV10-3 combines with J gene TRBJ2-3; TRBD1 matches 8 bases. The TCR comes from an adult who received the AZD1222 COVID-19 vaccine. The sample consisted of peripheral blood, taken 28 days after the second AZD1222 dose. The CDR3 here is CAISATGGFTDTQYF. In nucleotides, the CDR3 is TGTGCCATCAGTGCTACAGGGGGATTCACAGATACGCAGTATTTT.